This TCR beta chain was sequenced for a study of shared clonotypes between healthy human individuals. Study results and limitations: Among non-shared clonotypes, generation probabilities were lower than among those shared by all four donors. Among donors, sharing of clonotypes was expected to be affected by sequencing depth.

Naive CD8 cells lacked CD45RO and underwent positive selection for CCR7, leaving out terminally differentiated effector memory CD45RA+ cells. The CDR3 sequence is 15 residues long. Original analysis: With immunoSEQ giving junction-only sequences and no quality scores, filtering differed. Produced via immunoSEQ multiplex PCR; TCRdb's table is partial and in-frame only. The D gene and trimming were derived from the DNA, and the V and J assignments and clone size from that table. The table includes about 2.1 million clones, about 93% detected once. About this clone itself: Its target is unknown.

Sequencing was performed on naive CD8+ T cells from PBMCs. The TCR was taken from a man aged 18-30 years in good health. Some clones in this sample may be carry-over from other donors' samples. The chain combines TRBV21-1 with TRBJ1-4; TRBD1, the table's D call, was not compared with the DNA. TRBV21-1 is a documented pseudogene. CDR3 region: CASSSRDRGNEKLFF. CDR3 nucleotide sequence: TGTGCCAGCAGCTCTAGGGACAGGGGGAATGAAAAACTGTTTTTT.